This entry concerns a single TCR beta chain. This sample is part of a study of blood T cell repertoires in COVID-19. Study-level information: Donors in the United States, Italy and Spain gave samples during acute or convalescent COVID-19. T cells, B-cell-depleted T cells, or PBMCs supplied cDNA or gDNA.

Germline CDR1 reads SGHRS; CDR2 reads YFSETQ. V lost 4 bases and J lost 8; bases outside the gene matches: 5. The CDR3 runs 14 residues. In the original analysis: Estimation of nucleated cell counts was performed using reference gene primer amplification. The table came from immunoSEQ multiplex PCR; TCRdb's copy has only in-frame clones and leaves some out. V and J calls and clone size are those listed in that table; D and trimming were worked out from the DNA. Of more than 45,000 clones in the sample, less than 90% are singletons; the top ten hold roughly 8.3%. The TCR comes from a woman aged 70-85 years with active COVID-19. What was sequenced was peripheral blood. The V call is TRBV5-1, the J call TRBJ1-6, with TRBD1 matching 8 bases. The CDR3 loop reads CASSPQGADSPLHF. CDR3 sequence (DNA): TGCGCCAGCAGCCCCCAGGGGGCAGATTCACCCCTCCACTTT.